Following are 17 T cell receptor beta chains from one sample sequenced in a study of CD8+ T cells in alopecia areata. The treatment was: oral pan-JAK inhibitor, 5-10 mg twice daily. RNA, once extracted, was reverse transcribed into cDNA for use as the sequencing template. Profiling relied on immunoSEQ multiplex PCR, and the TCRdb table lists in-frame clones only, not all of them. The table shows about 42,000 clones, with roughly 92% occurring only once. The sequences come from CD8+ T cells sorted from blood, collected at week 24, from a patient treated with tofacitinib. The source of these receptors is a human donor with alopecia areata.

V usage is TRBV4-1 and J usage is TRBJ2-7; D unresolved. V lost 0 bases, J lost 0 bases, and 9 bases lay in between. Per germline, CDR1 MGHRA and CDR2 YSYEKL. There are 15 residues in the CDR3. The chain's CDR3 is CASSQDRTASYEQYF. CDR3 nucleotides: TGCGCCAGCAGCCAAGATCGGACGGCCTCCTACGAGCAGTACTTC.

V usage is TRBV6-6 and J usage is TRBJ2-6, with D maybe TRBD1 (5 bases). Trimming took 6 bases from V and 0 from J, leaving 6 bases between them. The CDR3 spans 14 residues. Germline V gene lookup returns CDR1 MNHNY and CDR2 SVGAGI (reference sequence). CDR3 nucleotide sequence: TGTGCCAGCAGCACAGGCTCTGGGGCCAACGTCCTGACTTTC. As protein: CASSTGSGANVLTF.

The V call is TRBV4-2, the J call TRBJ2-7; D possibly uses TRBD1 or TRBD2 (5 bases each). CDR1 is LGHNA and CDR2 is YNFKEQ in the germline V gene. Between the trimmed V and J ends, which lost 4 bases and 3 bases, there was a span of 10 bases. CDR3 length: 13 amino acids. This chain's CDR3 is CASSPRGSYEQYF. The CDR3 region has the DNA TGTGCCAGCAGCCCCCGGGGCAGCTACGAGCAGTACTTC.

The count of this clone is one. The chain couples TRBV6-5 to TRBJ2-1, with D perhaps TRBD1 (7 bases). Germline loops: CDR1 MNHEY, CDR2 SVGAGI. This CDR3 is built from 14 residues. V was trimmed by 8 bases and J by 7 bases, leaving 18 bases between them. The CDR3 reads CASGFQGGRNEQFF. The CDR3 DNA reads TGTGCCAGCGGATTCCAGGGGGGCCGGAATGAGCAGTTCTTC.

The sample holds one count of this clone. The CDR3 sequence is CASGAGAYEQYF. The CDR3, as DNA: TGTGCCAGCGGAGCGGGGGCCTACGAGCAGTACTTC. The chain employs TRBV7-2 and TRBJ2-7; 8 bases are a match to TRBD2. Germline CDR1 is SGHTA and CDR2 is FQGNSA. J gave up 2 bases and V 8 bases, and 2 bases lay outside the gene matches. This CDR3 spans 12 amino acids.

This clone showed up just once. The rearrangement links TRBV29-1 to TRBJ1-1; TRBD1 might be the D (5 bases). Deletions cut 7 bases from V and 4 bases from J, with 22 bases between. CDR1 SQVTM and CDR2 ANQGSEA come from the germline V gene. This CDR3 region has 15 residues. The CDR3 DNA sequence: TGCAGCGCCTCTCTCGGGGGACGGAGGTCCACTGAAGCTTTCTTT. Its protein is CSASLGGRRSTEAFF.

CDR3 coding DNA: TGTGCCAGCAGCTCATGGACAGGCCCGGGAGATACGCAGTATTTT. Translating gives CASSSWTGPGDTQYF. The rearrangement joins TRBV5-4 to TRBJ2-3; 7 bases are a match to TRBD1. The CDR3 runs to 15 residues. J was trimmed by 5 bases and V by 3 bases; bases with no gene match: 9. Looked up from germline, CDR1 is SGHNT and CDR2 is YYREEE (reference sequence).

This CDR3 reads CASSFTYEQYF. The CDR3 DNA follows: TGTGCCAGCAGTTTCACCTACGAGCAGTACTTC. V gene TRBV7-2 combines with J gene TRBJ2-7; no clear D. V lost 6 bases and J lost 2, with 5 bases in between. The germline gives CDR1 SGHTA, CDR2 FQGNSA. This CDR3 has 11 amino acids.

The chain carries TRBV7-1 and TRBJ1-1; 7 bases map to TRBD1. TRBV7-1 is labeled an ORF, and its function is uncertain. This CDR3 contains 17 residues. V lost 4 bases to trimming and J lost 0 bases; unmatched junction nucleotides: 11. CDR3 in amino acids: CASSLAGTEYMNTEAFF. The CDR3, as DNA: TGTGCCAGCAGCTTAGCCGGGACAGAATACATGAACACTGAAGCTTTCTTT.

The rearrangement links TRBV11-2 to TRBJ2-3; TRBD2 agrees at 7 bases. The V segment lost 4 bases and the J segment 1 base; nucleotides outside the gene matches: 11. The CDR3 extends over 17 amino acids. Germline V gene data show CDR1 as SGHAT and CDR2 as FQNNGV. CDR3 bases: TGTGCCAGCAGCTCTAGAGTGGGACGGGGGGGCACAGATACGCAGTATTTT. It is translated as CASSSRVGRGGTDTQYF.

The CDR3 reads CASSQEGSGTDSYEQYF. The CDR3 bases are TGCGCCAGCAGCCAAGAGGGAAGTGGGACAGACTCCTACGAGCAGTACTTC. The chain is built from TRBV4-1 and TRBJ2-7; 7 bases map to TRBD1. Germline-derived CDR1 and CDR2 are MGHRA and YSYEKL. Trimming removed 0 bases from V and 0 bases from J; junction bases left unmatched: 8. The CDR3 contains 17 residues.

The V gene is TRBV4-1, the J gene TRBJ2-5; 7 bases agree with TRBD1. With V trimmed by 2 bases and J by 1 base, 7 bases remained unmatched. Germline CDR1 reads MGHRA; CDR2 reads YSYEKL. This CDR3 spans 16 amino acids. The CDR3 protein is CASSQNRDRLQETQYF. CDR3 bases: TGCGCCAGCAGCCAAAACAGGGACAGACTCCAAGAGACCCAGTACTTC.

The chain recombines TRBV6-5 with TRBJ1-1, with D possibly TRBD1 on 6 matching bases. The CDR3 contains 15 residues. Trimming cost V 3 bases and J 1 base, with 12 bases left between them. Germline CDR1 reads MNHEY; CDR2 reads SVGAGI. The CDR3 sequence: CASSYNHRENTEAFF. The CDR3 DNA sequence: TGTGCCAGCAGTTATAATCACAGGGAGAACACTGAAGCTTTCTTT.

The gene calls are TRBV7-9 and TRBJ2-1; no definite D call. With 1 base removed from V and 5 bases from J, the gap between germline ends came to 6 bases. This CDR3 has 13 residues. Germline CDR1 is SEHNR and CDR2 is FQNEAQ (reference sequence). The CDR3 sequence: CASSLGSHNEQFF. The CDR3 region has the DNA TGTGCCAGCAGCTTAGGGTCCCACAATGAGCAGTTCTTC.

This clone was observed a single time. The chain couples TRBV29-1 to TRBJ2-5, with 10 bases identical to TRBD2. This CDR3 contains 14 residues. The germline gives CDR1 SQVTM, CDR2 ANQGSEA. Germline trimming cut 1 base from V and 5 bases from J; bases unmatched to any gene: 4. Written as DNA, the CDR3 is TGCAGCGTTGAAGGGGGACTAGCGAGTGAGACCCAGTACTTC. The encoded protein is CSVEGGLASETQYF.

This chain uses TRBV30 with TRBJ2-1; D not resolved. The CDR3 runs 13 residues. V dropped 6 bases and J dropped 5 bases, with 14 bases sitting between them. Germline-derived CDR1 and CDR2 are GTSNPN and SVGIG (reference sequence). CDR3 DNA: TGTGCCTGTAAGGGTCCAGCCAACAATGAGCAGTTCTTC. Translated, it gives CACKGPANNEQFF.

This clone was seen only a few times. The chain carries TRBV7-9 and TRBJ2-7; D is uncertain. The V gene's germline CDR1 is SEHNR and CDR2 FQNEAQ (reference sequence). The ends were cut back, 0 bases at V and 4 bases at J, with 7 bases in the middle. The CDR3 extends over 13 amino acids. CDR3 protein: CASSLAFPYEQYF. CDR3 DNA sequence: TGTGCCAGCAGCTTAGCCTTCCCATACGAGCAGTACTTC. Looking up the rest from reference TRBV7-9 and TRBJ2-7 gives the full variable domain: DTGVSQNPRHKITKRGQNVTFRCDPISEHNRLYWYRQTLGQGPEFLTYFQNEAQLEKSRLLSDRFSAERPKGSFSTLEIQRTEQGDSAMYLCASSLAFPYEQYFGPGTRLTVT.